This entry lists 5 T cell receptor beta chains sequenced from one sample in a study of CD8+ T cells in alopecia areata. TCR sequencing used cDNA made by reverse transcription of extracted RNA. Profiling relied on immunoSEQ multiplex PCR, and the TCRdb table lists in-frame clones only, not all of them. The sample holds around 160,000 clones; 55% to 75% are singletons and the top ten take approximately 15%. The treatment: oral pan-JAK inhibitor, 5-10 mg twice daily. The sample consisted of CD4+ T cells sorted from blood, taken at week 24, from a patient treated with tofacitinib. These receptors all stem from a human donor with alopecia areata.

The chain recombines TRBV20-1 with TRBJ2-3; no definite D call. The V and J ends lost 7 bases and 6 bases respectively, with 11 bases between them. The germline V gene has CDR1 DFQATT and CDR2 SNEGSKA (reference sequence). There are 11 residues in the CDR3. CDR3 region: CSVLTRDTQYF. The CDR3 DNA reads TGCAGTGTCCTTACCCGGGATACGCAGTATTTT.

The V and J genes are TRBV6-5 and TRBJ2-3; D might be TRBD2 (5 bases). The CDR3 covers 14 residues. Between the trimmed V and J ends, which lost 0 bases and 6 bases, there was a span of 10 bases. The V gene's germline CDR1 is MNHEY and CDR2 SVGAGI. This chain's CDR3 is CASSYSAVADTQYF. For the CDR3, the DNA is TGTGCCAGCAGTTACTCAGCGGTGGCGGATACGCAGTATTTT.

In its sample, this clone was seen a few times. The J gene is TRBJ2-5, the V gene TRBV7-9, with 7 bases that match TRBD2. The trim removed 11 bases at V and 1 base at J, leaving 7 bases unmatched. The CDR3 totals 13 residues. The V gene's germline CDR1 is SEHNR and CDR2 FQNEAQ (reference sequence). The CDR3 nucleotides read TGTGCCTCCCAGAGCGGGGTCCAAGAGACCCAGTACTTC. It specifies CASQSGVQETQYF.

This chain joins TRBV5-1 and TRBJ2-3, with a possible D match to TRBD1 (6 bases). This CDR3 is 15 amino acids long. Trimming left V 4 bases short and J 0 bases short, with 12 bases between. Per the germline V gene, CDR1 is SGHRS and CDR2 is YFSETQ. This CDR3 is CASSRRDTSTDTQYF. The CDR3 nucleotides read TGCGCCAGCAGCCGACGGGACACTAGCACAGATACGCAGTATTTT.

This clone turned up a few times. V and J are TRBV27 and TRBJ1-3; a possible D gene is TRBD1 (5 bases). Germline assignment: CDR1 MNHEY and CDR2 SMNVEV (reference sequence). The V gene lost 3 bases and the J gene lost 0 bases, with 12 bases spanning the gap. The CDR3 has 16 residues. The CDR3 region is CASSLRGPHSGNTIYF. The DNA for the CDR3 is TGTGCCAGCAGTTTGCGGGGCCCCCACTCTGGAAACACCATATATTTT.